This passage covers 4 T cell receptor beta chains from one sample sequenced in a study of naive and memory T cell subsets. Both TRBC1 and TRBC2 were covered by a beta constant-region primer of two equimolar oligonucleotides. MiXCR, applied by TCRdb to the UMI-ligation and nested PCR reads, yields one record per CDR3 protein. The sample lists roughly 21,000 distinct CDR3 sequences; 9.5% to 12% were seen once. Specimen: central memory CD8+ T cells from blood. The receptor set was obtained from a human donor in good health.

This sequence joins TRBV19 and TRBJ2-7, with unresolved D. The V gene's germline CDR1 is LNHDA and CDR2 SQIVND (reference sequence). The CDR3 spans 11 residues. Trimming left V 8 bases short and J 0 bases short, with 5 bases between. The CDR3 spells CASGFSYEQYF. As DNA, the CDR3 is TGTGCCAGTGGATTCTCCTACGAGCAGTACTTC.

This clonotype was seen at least ten times. The chain is built from TRBV15 and TRBJ1-5, with 9 bases lining up with TRBD1. CDR1 and CDR2 (germline): LNHNV, YYDKDF (reference sequence). The CDR3 covers 19 residues. Trimming cost V 1 base and J 1 base; bases outside gene matches: 11. The chain's CDR3 is CATSRADRGRSMSNQPQHF. The CDR3 nucleotides read TGTGCCACCAGCAGAGCCGACAGGGGGAGATCGATGAGCAATCAGCCCCAGCATTTT.

This clonotype was seen ten or more times. The chain is built from TRBV6-6 and TRBJ1-2; D gene uncertain. This CDR3 contains 12 residues. The V end was cut by 2 bases, the J end by 6 bases, with 7 bases between. The germline gives CDR1 MNHNY, CDR2 SVGAGI (reference sequence). The CDR3 loop is CASSYTTHGYTF. CDR3 sequence (DNA): TGTGCCAGCAGTTACACGACTCATGGCTACACCTTC.

This clonotype was seen a handful of times. The V gene is TRBV6-5, the J gene TRBJ1-1; no reliable D call. CDR3 length equals 14 residues. CDR1 and CDR2 from the germline V gene are MNHEY and SVGAGI. V lost 0 bases and J 1 base, leaving 6 bases between the germline ends. CDR3 nucleotide sequence: TGTGCCAGCAGTTACTCCGCAGGGAACACTGAAGCTTTCTTT. Protein sequence: CASSYSAGNTEAFF.